The T cell receptor beta chain under discussion was sequenced for a study of synovial regulatory T cells in juvenile arthritis. This CDR3 spans 21 amino acids. No DNA is given. The germline V gene has CDR1 MNHEY and CDR2 SMNVEV (reference sequence). Generated by immunoSEQ multiplex PCR, the TCRdb table keeps only in-frame clones and is missing some. Its table records roughly 8,000 clones. The TCR comes from a donor aged 2 to 35 with juvenile idiopathic arthritis. The chain couples TRBV27 to TRBJ2-1; TCRdb's assignment of TRBD2 cannot be checked, as there is no DNA. Material: Treg cells from blood. Subset specified: remaining (HLA-DR-negative) circulating blood Treg cells. The CDR3 protein is CASSRTSSRLAGEPLYNEQFF.